Listed here is a single T cell receptor beta chain. Participants, roughly 18 to 89 years old, spanned approximately 25 US areas. Assay: immunoSEQ multiplex PCR; the TCRdb copy retains only in-frame clones and omits some. The profile covers 150,000 to 200,000 clones, with 80% to 90% appearing a single time and roughly 8.8% taken by the ten largest. Germline values: CDR1 MNHEY, CDR2 SVGAGI. The CDR3 is 13 residues long. V was clipped by 2 bases and J by 8 bases; unmatched bases: 5. The entry originates in a study of blood T cell repertoires in COVID-19. The clonotype comes from a woman aged 18-30 years who had recovered from COVID-19. This sequence joins TRBV6-5 and TRBJ1-2; 7 bases align to TRBD1. The material sequenced was PBMCs or T cells enriched from blood (not recorded which). The CDR3 sequence: CASSYRQGQGYTF. The CDR3 region has the DNA TGTGCCAGCAGTTACCGACAGGGACAAGGCTACACCTTC.